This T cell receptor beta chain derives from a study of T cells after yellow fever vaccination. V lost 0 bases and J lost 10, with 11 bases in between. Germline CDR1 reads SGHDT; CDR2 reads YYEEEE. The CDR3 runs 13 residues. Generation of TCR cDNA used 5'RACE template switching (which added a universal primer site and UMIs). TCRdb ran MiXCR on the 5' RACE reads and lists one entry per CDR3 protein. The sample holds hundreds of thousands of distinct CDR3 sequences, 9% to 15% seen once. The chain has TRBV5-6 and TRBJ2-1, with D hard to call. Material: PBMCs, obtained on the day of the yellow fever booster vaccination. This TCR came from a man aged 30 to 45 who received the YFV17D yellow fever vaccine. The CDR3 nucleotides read TGTGCCAGCAGCTTGGGCGTTAAAGGGGAGCAGTTCTTC. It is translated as CASSLGVKGEQFF.